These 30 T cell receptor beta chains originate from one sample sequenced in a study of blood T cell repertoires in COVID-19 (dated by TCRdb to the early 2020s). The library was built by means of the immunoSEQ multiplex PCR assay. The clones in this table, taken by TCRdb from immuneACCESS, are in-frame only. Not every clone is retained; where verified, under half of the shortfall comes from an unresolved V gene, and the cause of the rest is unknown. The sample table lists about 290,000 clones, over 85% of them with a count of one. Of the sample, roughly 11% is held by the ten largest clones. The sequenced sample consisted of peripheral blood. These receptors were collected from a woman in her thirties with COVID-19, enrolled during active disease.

CDR3 residues: CASIGRAETQYF. The CDR3 nucleotides are TGTGCCAGCATTGGCAGGGCGGAGACGCAGTATTTT. This sequence joins TRBV6-5 and TRBJ2-3; maybe TRBD1 (5 bases). Germline CDR1 and CDR2: MNHEY and SVGAGI. V lost 7 bases and J lost 9, with 14 bases in between. The CDR3 contains 12 residues.

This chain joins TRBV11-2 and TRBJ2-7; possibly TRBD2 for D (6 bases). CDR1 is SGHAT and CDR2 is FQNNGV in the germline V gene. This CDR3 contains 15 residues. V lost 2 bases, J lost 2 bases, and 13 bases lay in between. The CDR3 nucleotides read TGTGCCAGCAGCTTACACGGGACTGAGACCTACGAGCAGTACTTC. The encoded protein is CASSLHGTETYEQYF. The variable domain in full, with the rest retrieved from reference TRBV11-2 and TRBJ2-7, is EAGVAQSPRYKIIEKRQSVAFWCNPISGHATLYWYQQILGQGPKLLIQFQNNGVVDDSQLPKDRFSAERLKGVDSTLKIQPAKLEDSAVYLCASSLHGTETYEQYFGPGTRLTVT.

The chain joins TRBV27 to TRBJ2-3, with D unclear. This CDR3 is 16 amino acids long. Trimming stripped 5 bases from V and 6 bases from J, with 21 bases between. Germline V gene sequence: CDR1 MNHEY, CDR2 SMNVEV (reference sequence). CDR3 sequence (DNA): TGTGCCAGCAGTCCCCTGCCCTGGGCGTATTCGGATACGCAGTATTTT. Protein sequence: CASSPLPWAYSDTQYF.

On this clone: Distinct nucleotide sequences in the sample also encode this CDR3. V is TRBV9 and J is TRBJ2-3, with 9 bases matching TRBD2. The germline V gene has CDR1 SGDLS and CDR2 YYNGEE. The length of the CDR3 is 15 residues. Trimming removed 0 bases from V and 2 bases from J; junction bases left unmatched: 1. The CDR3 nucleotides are TGTGCCAGCAGCGTAGGCGGGGGGGCCACAGATACGCAGTATTTT. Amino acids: CASSVGGGATDTQYF.

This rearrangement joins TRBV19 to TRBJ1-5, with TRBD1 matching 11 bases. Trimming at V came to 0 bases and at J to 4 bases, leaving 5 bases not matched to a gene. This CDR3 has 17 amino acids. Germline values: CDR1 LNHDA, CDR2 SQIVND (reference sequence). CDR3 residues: CASSIEVWDRGNQPQHF. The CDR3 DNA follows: TGTGCCAGTAGTATAGAGGTCTGGGACAGGGGGAATCAGCCCCAGCATTTT.

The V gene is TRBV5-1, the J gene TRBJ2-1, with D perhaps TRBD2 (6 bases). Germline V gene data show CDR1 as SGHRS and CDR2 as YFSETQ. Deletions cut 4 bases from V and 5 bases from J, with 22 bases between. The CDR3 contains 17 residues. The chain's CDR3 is CASSGLILTSYDNEQFF. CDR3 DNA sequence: TGCGCCAGCAGCGGACTGATTCTAACTAGCTATGACAATGAGCAGTTCTTC.

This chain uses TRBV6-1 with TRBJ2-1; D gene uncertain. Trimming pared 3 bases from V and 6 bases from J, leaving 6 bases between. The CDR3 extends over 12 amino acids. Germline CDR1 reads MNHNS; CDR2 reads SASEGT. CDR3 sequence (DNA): TGTGCCAGCAGTGATTTACTCAATGAGCAGTTCTTC. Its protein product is CASSDLLNEQFF.

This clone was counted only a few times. In DNA, the CDR3 is TGTGCCTGGAGTGGGGCTATCTCTACTTTAGGGACAGGGGGCACACACTATGGCTACACCTTC. Translation: CAWSGAISTLGTGGTHYGYTF. V usage is TRBV30 and J usage is TRBJ1-2, with 12 nucleotides matching TRBD1. Germline trimming cut 1 base from V and 3 bases from J; bases unmatched to any gene: 21. The CDR3 runs to 21 residues. Germline values: CDR1 GTSNPN, CDR2 SVGIG (reference sequence).

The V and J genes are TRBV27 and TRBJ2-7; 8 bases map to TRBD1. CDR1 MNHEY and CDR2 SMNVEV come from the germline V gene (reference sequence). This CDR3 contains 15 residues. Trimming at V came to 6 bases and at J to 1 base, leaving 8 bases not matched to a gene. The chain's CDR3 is CASRPSGGWSYEQYF. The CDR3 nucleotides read TGTGCCAGCAGACCCTCAGGGGGCTGGTCCTACGAGCAGTACTTC.

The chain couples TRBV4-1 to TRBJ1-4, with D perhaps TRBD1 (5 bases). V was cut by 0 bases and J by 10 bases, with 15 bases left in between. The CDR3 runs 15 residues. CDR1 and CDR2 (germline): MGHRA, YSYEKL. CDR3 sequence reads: CASSQDGGRYGKLFF. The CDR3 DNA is TGCGCCAGCAGCCAAGATGGGGGGAGATACGGAAAACTGTTTTTT.

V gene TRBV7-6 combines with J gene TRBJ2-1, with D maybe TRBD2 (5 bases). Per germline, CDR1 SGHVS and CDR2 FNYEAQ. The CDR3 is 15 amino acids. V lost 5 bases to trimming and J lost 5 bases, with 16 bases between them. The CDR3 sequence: CASSPWAGPDNEQFF. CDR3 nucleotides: TGTGCCAGCAGCCCGTGGGCGGGTCCAGACAATGAGCAGTTCTTC.

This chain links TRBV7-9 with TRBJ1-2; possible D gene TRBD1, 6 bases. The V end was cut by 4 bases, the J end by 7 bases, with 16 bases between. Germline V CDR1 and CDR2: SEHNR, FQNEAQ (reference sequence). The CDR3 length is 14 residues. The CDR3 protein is CASSSTALGGGYTF. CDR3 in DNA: TGTGCCAGCAGCTCCACAGCCCTAGGGGGTGGCTACACCTTC.

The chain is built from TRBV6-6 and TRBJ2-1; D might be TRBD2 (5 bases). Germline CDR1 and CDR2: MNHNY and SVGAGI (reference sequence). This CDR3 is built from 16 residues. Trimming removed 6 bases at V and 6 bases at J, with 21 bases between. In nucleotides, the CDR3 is TGTGCCAGCAGCCCCCCGAGGGAAATTATGGGCAATGAGCAGTTCTTC. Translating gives CASSPPREIMGNEQFF.

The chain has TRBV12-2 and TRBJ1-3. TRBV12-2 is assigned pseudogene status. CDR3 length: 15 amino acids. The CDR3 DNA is TGTGCAAGTCGCTTAGCGCGTTCGTCTGGAAACACCATATATTTT. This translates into CASRLARSSGNTIYF.

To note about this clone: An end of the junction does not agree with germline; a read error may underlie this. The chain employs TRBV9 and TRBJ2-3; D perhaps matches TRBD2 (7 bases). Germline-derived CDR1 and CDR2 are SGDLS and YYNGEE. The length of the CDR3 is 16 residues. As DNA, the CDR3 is TGTGCCACCAGCGTAGGGGCGGGGGCGCCGACAGATACGCAGTATTTT. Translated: CATSVGAGAPTDTQYF.

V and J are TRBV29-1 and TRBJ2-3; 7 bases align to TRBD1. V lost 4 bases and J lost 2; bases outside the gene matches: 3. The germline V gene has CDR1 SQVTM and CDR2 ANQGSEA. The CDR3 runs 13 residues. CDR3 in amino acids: CSVGQGDTDTQYF. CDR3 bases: TGCAGCGTTGGGCAGGGGGACACAGATACGCAGTATTTT.

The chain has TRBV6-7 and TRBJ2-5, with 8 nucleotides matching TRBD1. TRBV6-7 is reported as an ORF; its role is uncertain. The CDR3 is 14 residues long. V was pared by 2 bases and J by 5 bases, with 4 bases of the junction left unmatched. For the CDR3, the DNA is TGTGCCAGCAGTTACCGGACAGGGCGGGAGACCCAGTACTTC. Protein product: CASSYRTGRETQYF.

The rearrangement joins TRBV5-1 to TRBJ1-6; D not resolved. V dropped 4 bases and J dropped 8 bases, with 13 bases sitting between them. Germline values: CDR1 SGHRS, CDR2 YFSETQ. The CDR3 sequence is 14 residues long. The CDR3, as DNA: TGCGCCAGCAGCCCGCTAGTTGCGGATTCACCCCTCCACTTT. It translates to CASSPLVADSPLHF.

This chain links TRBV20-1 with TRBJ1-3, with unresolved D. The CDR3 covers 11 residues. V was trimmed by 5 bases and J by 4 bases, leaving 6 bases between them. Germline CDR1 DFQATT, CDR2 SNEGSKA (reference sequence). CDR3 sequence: CSAPGGNTIYF. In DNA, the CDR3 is TGCAGTGCTCCGGGAGGAAACACCATATATTTT.

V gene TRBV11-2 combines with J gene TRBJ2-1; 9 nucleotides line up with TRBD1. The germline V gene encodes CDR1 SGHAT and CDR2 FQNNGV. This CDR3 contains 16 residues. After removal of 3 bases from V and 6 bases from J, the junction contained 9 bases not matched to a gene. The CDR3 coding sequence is TGTGCCAGCAGCTTCCCGTTATACAGGGGGCGCAATGAGCAGTTCTTC. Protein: CASSFPLYRGRNEQFF.

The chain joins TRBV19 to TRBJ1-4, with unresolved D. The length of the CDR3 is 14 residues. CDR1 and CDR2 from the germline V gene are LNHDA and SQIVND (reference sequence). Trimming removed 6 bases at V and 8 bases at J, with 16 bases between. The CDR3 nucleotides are TGTGCCAGTAGCTGGCCGGGGTCGGCAGAAAAACTGTTTTTT. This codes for CASSWPGSAEKLFF.

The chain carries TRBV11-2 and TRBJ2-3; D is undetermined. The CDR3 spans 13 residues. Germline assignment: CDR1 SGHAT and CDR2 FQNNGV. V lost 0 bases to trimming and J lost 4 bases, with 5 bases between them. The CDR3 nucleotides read TGTGCCAGCAGCTTAGATATCTCAGATACGCAGTATTTT. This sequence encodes CASSLDISDTQYF.

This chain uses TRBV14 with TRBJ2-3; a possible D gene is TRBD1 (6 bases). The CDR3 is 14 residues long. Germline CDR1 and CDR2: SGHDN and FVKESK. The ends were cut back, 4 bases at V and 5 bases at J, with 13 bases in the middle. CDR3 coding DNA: TGTGCCAGCAGCCGGTCACAGGGCATAGATACGCAGTATTTT. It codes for CASSRSQGIDTQYF.

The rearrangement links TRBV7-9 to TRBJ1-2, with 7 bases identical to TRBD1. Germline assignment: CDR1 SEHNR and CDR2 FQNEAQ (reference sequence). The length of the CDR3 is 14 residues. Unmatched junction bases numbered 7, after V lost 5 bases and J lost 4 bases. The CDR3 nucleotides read TGTGCCAGCAGCCCGTGGGACAGTCTCTATGGCTACACCTTC. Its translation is CASSPWDSLYGYTF.

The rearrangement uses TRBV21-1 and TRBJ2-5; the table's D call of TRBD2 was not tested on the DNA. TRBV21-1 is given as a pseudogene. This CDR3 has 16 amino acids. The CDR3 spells CASSNPGTSGKETQYF. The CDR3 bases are TGTGCCAGCAGCAACCCCGGGACTAGCGGAAAAGAGACCCAGTACTTC.

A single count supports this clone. CDR3 protein: CASSSPEGTSPYEQYF. The CDR3 DNA is TGTGCCAGCAGCTCCCCGGAGGGGACTAGCCCCTACGAGCAGTACTTC. This rearrangement joins TRBV7-8 to TRBJ2-7; 9 positions match TRBD2. CDR3 length: 16 amino acids. The V gene end was trimmed by 4 bases and the J gene end by 2 bases; junction bases not matched to a gene: 9. The germline V gene encodes CDR1 SGHVS and CDR2 FQNEAQ.

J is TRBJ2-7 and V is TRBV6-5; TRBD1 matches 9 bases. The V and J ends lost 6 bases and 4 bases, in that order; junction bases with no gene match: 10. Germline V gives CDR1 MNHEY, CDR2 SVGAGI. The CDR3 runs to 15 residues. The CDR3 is CASRRRDRELYEQYF. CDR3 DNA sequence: TGTGCCAGCAGGCGCCGGGACAGGGAATTGTACGAGCAGTACTTC.

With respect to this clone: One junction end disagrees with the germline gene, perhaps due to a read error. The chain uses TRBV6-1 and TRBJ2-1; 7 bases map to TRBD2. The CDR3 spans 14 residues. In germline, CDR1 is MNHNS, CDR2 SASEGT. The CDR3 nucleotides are TGTGCTAGCAGTGACGGGGGGTCGTACAATGAGCAGTTCTTC. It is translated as CASSDGGSYNEQFF.

The CDR3 is CASSWGTGDYGYTF. In DNA form, the CDR3 reads TGCGCCAGCAGCTGGGGGACAGGGGACTATGGCTACACCTTC. The chain recombines TRBV5-1 with TRBJ1-2, with 10 bases that match TRBD1. This CDR3 is built from 14 residues. The germline CDR1 and CDR2 sequences are SGHRS and YFSETQ. Trimming removed 3 bases from V and 3 bases from J; junction bases left unmatched: 2.

This chain's CDR3 is CASSLITGSGYTF. The DNA for the CDR3 is TGTGCCAGCAGCTTGATAACCGGGTCCGGCTACACCTTC. The rearrangement links TRBV5-6 to TRBJ1-2, with no clear D. The CDR3 totals 13 residues. Trimming took off 1 base at V and 8 bases at J, with 12 bases between the two ends. Looked up from germline, CDR1 is SGHDT and CDR2 is YYEEEE.